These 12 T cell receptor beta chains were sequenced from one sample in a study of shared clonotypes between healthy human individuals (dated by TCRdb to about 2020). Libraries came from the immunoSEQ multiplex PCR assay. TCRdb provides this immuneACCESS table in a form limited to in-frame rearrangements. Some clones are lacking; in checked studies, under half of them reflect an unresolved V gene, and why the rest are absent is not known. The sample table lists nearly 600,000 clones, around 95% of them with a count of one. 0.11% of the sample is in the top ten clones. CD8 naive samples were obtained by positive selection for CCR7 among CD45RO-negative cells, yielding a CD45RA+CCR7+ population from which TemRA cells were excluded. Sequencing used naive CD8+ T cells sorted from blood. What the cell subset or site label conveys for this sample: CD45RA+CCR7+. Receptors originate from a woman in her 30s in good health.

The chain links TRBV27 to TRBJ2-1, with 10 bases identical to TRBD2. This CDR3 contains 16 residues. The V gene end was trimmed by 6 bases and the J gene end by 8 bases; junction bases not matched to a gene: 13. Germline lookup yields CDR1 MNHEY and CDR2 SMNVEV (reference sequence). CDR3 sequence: CASSRSSGRAAHEQFF. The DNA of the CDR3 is TGTGCCAGCAGCCGATCTAGCGGGAGAGCGGCCCATGAGCAGTTCTTC.

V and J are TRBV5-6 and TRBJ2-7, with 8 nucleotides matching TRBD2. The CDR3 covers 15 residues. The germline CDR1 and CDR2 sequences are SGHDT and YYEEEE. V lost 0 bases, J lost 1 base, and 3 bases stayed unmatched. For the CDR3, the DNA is TGTGCCAGCAGCTTGGTACTAGCGGAGTCCTACGAGCAGTACTTC. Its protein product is CASSLVLAESYEQYF.

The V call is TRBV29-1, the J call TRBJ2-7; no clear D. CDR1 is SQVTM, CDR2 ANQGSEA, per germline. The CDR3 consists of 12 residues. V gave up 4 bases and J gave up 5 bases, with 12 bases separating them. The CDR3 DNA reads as TGCAGCGTTGGGGTTGGCAAGAACGAGCAGTACTTC. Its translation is CSVGVGKNEQYF.

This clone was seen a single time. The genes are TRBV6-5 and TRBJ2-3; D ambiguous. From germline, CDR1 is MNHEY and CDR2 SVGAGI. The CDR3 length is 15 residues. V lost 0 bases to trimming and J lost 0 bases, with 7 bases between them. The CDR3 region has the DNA TGTGCCAGCAGTTACTCGATGGGGAGCACAGATACGCAGTATTTT. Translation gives CASSYSMGSTDTQYF.

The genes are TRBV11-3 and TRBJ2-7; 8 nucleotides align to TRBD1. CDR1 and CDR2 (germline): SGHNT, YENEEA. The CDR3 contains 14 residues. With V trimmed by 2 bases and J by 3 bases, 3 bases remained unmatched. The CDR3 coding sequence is TGTGCCAGCAGCTTATCTACAGGGGGCTACGAGCAGTACTTC. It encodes CASSLSTGGYEQYF.

CDR3 nucleotide sequence: TGTGCCTGGACCGGGCTAGCGGGCACAGATACGCAGTATTTT. Translating gives CAWTGLAGTDTQYF. The chain uses TRBV30 and TRBJ2-3; 7 bases line up with TRBD2. With V trimmed by 4 bases and J by 1 base, 5 bases remained unmatched. The CDR3 is 14 amino acids. The germline gives CDR1 GTSNPN, CDR2 SVGIG (reference sequence).

CDR3 DNA sequence: TGCGCCAGCAGCTTGTGGCTAGCGGGAGGCCAAGAGACCCAGTACTTC. It codes for CASSLWLAGGQETQYF. This chain joins TRBV5-1 and TRBJ2-5; 11 nucleotides align to TRBD2. V was pared by 1 base and J by 1 base, with 3 bases of the junction left unmatched. CDR1 SGHRS and CDR2 YFSETQ come from the germline V gene. This CDR3 contains 16 residues.

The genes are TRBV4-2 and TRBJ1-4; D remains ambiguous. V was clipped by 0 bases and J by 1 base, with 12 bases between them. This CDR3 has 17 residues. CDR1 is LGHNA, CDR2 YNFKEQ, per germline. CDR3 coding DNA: TGTGCCAGCAGCCAAGATCGGAGCACAGTAACTAATGAAAAACTGTTTTTT. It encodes CASSQDRSTVTNEKLFF.

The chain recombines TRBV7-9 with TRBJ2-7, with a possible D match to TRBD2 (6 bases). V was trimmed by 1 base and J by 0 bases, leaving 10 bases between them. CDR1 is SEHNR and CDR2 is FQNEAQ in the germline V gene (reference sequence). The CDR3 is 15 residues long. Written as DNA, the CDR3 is TGTGCCAGCAGCTTAGGCGGGACTTCCTCCTACGAGCAGTACTTC. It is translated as CASSLGGTSSYEQYF.

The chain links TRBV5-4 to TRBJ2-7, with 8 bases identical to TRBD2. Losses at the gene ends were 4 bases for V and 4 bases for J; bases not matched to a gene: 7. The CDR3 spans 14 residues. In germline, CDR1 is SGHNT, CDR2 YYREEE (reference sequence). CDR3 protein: CASSPTSGAYEQYF. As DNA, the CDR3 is TGTGCCAGCAGCCCCACTAGCGGCGCTTACGAGCAGTACTTC. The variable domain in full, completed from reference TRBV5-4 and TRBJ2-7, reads ETGVTQSPTHLIKTRGQQVTLRCSSQSGHNTVSWYQQALGQGPQFIFQYYREEENGRGNFPPRFSGLQFPNYSSELNVNALELDDSALYLCASSPTSGAYEQYFGPGTRLTVT.

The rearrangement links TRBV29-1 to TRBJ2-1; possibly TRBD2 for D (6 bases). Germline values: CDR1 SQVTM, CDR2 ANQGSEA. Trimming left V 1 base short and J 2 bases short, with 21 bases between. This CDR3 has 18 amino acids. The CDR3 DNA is TGCAGCGTTGAAGGATTAATGGAGGGGACCACTACCTACAATGAGCAGTTCTTC. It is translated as CSVEGLMEGTTTYNEQFF.

CDR3 sequence reads: CASSVTDSYEQYF. As DNA, the CDR3 is TGTGCCAGCAGCGTGACAGACTCCTACGAGCAGTACTTC. This chain links TRBV5-5 with TRBJ2-7, with a weak D call TRBD1 (5 bases). V lost 4 bases and J lost 0, with 8 bases in between. The CDR3 has 13 residues. Germline-derived CDR1 and CDR2 are SGHKS and YYEKEE (reference sequence).